A single sample gave rise to the 3 T cell receptor beta chains below, sequenced in a study of glioma-infiltrating T cells. The iRepertoire nested amplicon-rescue multiplex PCR amplified TCR alpha and beta CDR3s from RNA. One entry per CDR3 protein results from TCRdb running MiXCR on the multiplex PCR reads. This table holds about 200,000 distinct CDR3 sequences, over 30% found once. The sample taken for sequencing was glioma tissue, nonneoplastic brain tissue, or PBMCs (not recorded which). The source of these receptors is a human donor with low-grade glioma or glioblastoma, undergoing nonglioma brain surgery, or in good health (not recorded which).

The J gene is TRBJ1-6, the V gene TRBV28; D is perhaps TRBD1 (6 bases). V was clipped by 11 bases and J by 4 bases, with 15 bases between them. The CDR3 runs 14 residues. The germline V gene encodes CDR1 MDHEN and CDR2 SYDVKM. The CDR3 region has the DNA TGTGCCTCAAGGTCGGACAGTTATAATTCACCCCTCCACTTT. Translated: CASRSDSYNSPLHF.

The V and J genes are TRBV6-2 or TRBV6-3 and TRBJ2-7; 9 bases match TRBD2. The CDR3 extends over 17 amino acids. Germline-derived CDR1 and CDR2 are MNHEY and SVGEGT. With V trimmed by 6 bases and J by 6 bases, 18 bases remained unmatched. CDR3 nucleotide sequence: TGTGCCAGCAGCCACTTAGCGGGAGTTCCTAGCGGGTCCGAGCAGTACTTC. Amino acids: CASSHLAGVPSGSEQYF.

The V gene is TRBV28, the J gene TRBJ2-3; D unclear. Deletions cut 8 bases from V and 6 bases from J, with 9 bases between. There are 11 residues in the CDR3. Per the germline V gene, CDR1 is MDHEN and CDR2 is SYDVKM. CDR3 residues: CASLHGDTQYF. DNA for the CDR3: TGTGCCAGCCTCCACGGGGATACGCAGTATTTT.